The 8 T cell receptor beta chains presented below share a single source sample, sequenced in a study of human T cells and chemical hapten exposure. TCRdb re-analysed the RACE reads in MiXCR, keeping a single row per CDR3 protein. The sample has tens of thousands of distinct CDR3 sequences, around 12% seen once. The time point denotes: patch test 3, about 24 weeks after DPC sensitization. The treatment: therapeutic diphenylcyclopropenone sensitization with weekly scalp DPC. The sequencing used whole blood, collected in connection with sensitization to the hapten diphenylcyclopropenone (DPC). The receptors originated from a man aged 30-40 years with alopecia areata. Some clones in this sample may be carry-over from other donors' samples.

The chain has TRBV7-2 and TRBJ2-5, with TRBD2 matching 8 bases. V was clipped by 6 bases and J by 2 bases; unmatched bases: 5. The V gene's germline CDR1 is SGHTA and CDR2 FQGNSA. CDR3 length: 14 amino acids. CDR3 residues: CASSFIAGQETQYF. The CDR3 DNA follows: TGTGCCAGCAGTTTTATAGCGGGGCAAGAGACCCAGTACTTC.

This clonotype was seen more than once but under ten times. This sequence joins TRBV14 and TRBJ1-2; D gene ambiguous. The V gene lost 2 bases and the J gene lost 0 bases, with 7 bases spanning the gap. This CDR3 is built from 14 residues. CDR1 and CDR2 (germline): SGHDN, FVKESK. This chain's CDR3 is CASSQLGSNYGYTF. CDR3 nucleotide sequence: TGTGCCAGCAGCCAACTCGGATCTAACTATGGCTACACCTTC.

CDR3 in DNA: TGTGCCAGCAGTTTAATCAGCACAGGGGGATACTCCTACAATGAGCAGTTCTTC. Translation gives CASSLISTGGYSYNEQFF. The gene calls are TRBV27 and TRBJ2-1; the match to TRBD1 covers 8 bases. Germline lookup yields CDR1 MNHEY and CDR2 SMNVEV (reference sequence). V lost 2 bases to trimming and J lost 0 bases; unmatched junction nucleotides: 9. CDR3 size: 18 residues.

CDR3 nucleotide sequence: TGTGCCAGCAGCCCCCGCTCCTATAATTCACCCCTCCACTTT. Encoded protein: CASSPRSYNSPLHF. This chain joins TRBV12-3 or TRBV12-4 and TRBJ1-6; unclear D gene. This CDR3 has 14 residues. The V end was cut by 6 bases, the J end by 0 bases, with 6 bases between.

This clonotype was counted only a few times. The chain links TRBV5-6 to TRBJ1-4; D is ambiguous. Per the germline V gene, CDR1 is SGHDT and CDR2 is YYEEEE. V lost 3 bases, J lost 8 bases, and 8 bases lay in between. This CDR3 has 12 residues. CDR3 bases: TGTGCCAGCAGCTGGGGTGGCGAAAAACTGTTTTTT. This translates into CASSWGGEKLFF. Supplemented by reference TRBV5-6 and TRBJ1-4, the full variable domain reads DAGVTQSPTHLIKTRGQQVTLRCSPKSGHDTVSWYQQALGQGPQFIFQYYEEEERQRGNFPDRFSGHQFPNYSSELNVNALLLGDSALYLCASSWGGEKLFFGSGTQLSVL.

The V call is TRBV7-9, the J call TRBJ1-5, with D perhaps TRBD1 (6 bases). This CDR3 has 15 amino acids. CDR1 is SEHNR and CDR2 is FQNEAQ in the germline V gene (reference sequence). V was cut by 2 bases and J by 7 bases, with 15 bases left in between. The CDR3 protein is CASSLLGGADQPQHF. In DNA, the CDR3 is TGTGCCAGCAGCTTATTGGGGGGGGCAGACCAGCCCCAGCATTTT.

This clonotype was seen ten or more times. The chain carries TRBV18 and TRBJ2-5; 9 nucleotides line up with TRBD2. Germline V gene data show CDR1 as KGHSH and CDR2 as LQKENI. The CDR3 sequence is 14 residues long. V trimming: 4 bases; J trimming: 3 bases; junction bases outside the gene matches: 3. The CDR3 DNA is TGTGCCAGCTCACTCGGACTAGCGAAAGAGACCCAGTACTTC. As protein: CASSLGLAKETQYF. Full variable domain (remainder filled in from reference TRBV18 and TRBJ2-5): NAGVMQNPRHLVRRRGQEARLRCSPMKGHSHVYWYRQLPEEGLKFMVYLQKENIIDESGMPKERFSAEFPKEGPSILRIQQVVRGDSAAYFCASSLGLAKETQYFGPGTRLLVL.

V is TRBV9 and J is TRBJ2-3, with no clear D. Trimming took off 4 bases at V and 2 bases at J, with 14 bases between the two ends. From germline, CDR1 is SGDLS and CDR2 YYNGEE. The length of the CDR3 is 15 residues. The DNA for the CDR3 is TGTGCCAGCAGCCCCCCGTGGGTCACCACAGATACGCAGTATTTT. It codes for CASSPPWVTTDTQYF. Full variable domain (outside the CDR3, taken from reference TRBV9 and TRBJ2-3): DSGVTQTPKHLITATGQRVTLRCSPRSGDLSVYWYQQSLDQGLQFLIQYYNGEERAKGNILERFSAQQFPDLHSELNLSSLELGDSALYFCASSPPWVTTDTQYFGPGTRLTVL.